This T cell receptor (beta chain) was recorded in a study of blood T cells in healthy people across ages (dated by TCRdb to 2013 to 2016). Some background on the complete study: In model experiments, template switching captured roughly one uniquely barcoded TCR beta cDNA molecule for every two T cells. To track age-related changes in TCR beta repertoire diversity, the study relied on deep sequencing normalized with unique cDNA molecular identifiers. The donors were split into four age groups: young (average 16 years), middle-aged (roughly 39), aged (approximately 60) and long-lived (under 85). Two additional independent replicas of 1 million unique cDNA reads from the same blood draw were analyzed for two donors (one aged 18 to 29 and one aged 80 or older). Overall results and qualifications from the work: Observed TCR beta diversity correlated strongly with the percentage of naive T cells measured by flow cytometry. Estimates of total diversity based on one million sequenced T cells were considered lower bounds and underestimates. Compared with the aged group, the long-lived group had more naive CD4+ T cells, fewer expanded clones and increased TCR diversity, a pattern suggesting age selection. Because the CMV infection status of the donors was unknown, age-related changes in expanded clonotypes may potentially have been confounded. Conclusive comparison of naive and antigen-experienced compartments was prevented by the profiling of bulk unsorted PBMCs. Observed TCR beta diversity per million T cells fell roughly linearly with age, and a significant reduction was already apparent by age around 39.

Systemically healthy Caucasian individuals from Russia, around 39 in total and aged roughly 6 to 95 years, were included as donors. Each donor gave approximately 9.3 milliliters of peripheral blood, collected into EDTA-treated Vacutainer tubes. Ficoll-Paque density-gradient centrifugation was used to isolate PBMCs, with at least 7 million per sample. Trizol reagent was used to extract total RNA from PBMCs, with at least 6 micrograms per sample. For every donor, flow cytometry on a PBMC aliquot measured the percentage of naive CD45RAhigh/CD27high T cells. In the case of this clonotype: It lacks a known antigen. The record has no base qualities; no much larger clone is one base away.

The cysteine opens and the phenylalanine closes a CDR3 of 14 amino acids. Only the CDR3 portion is preserved as DNA: 42 bases, with reading frame beginning at the first base. The CDR1 and CDR2 encoded by the germline V gene (reference sequence) are DFQATT and SNEGSKA. The V and J ends are trimmed by 5 bases and 2 bases, leaving 16 bases between them. The library was prepared using 5' RACE. The instrument was an Illumina HiSeq 2500. A second PCR of about 7 to 12 cycles was run with a J-beta primer mix and a sample-barcoded 5' primer. A template-switch 5' adaptor carrying 12 random nucleotides introduced a unique molecular identifier onto each TCR beta cDNA molecule. Each sample yielded at least 2.5 million CDR3-containing paired-end reads. The Mint cDNA synthesis kit, primed by a TRBC-specific oligonucleotide, was used to synthesize first-strand cDNA from all RNA. Following uracil-DNA glycosylase treatment, all cDNA underwent a first 18-cycle PCR with the universal primers M1SS and BC2_uni_R. The authors' analysis ran thus. For normalization, 1 million high-quality reads, each with a distinct molecular identifier, were randomly selected from each sample. Instead of being binned into consensus sequences, reads with shared molecular identifiers were discarded. MiTCR, set to a Q25 quality threshold and the strictest error-elimination algorithm, was used for CDR3 identification, clonotype clustering and error correction. A nonparametric unseen species model with Euler transformation was used to estimate lower-bound total TCR beta diversity. TCRdb reprocessed the public reads (quality trimming at Q25 with fastp, clone calling with MiXCR) and kept in-frame beta chains. Rows with one shared CDR3 protein collapse into an entry with the most common genes and DNA. The V and J calls and clone size are TCRdb's, not the authors'. The sample table contains over a million distinct CDR3 sequences; only one count was recorded for under 30% of them. The ten top clones hold around 0.75% of the sample.

The same sample was also studied in work on T cells of mothers and their children. That second publication adds: Donors were nine systemically healthy Caucasian individuals: three mothers and their six children. cDNA synthesis consumed the entire amount of extracted RNA, loaded at 1.5 ug RNA in each 15 ul reaction. In the second PCR, the M1S primer added sample barcodes and 2-4 random nucleotides. Over 9.5 million TCR beta CDR3 reads were obtained for each mother, and around 2.7 million reads were obtained for each child. Thymic selection shapes the output of TCR recombination in a similar way in related and unrelated pairs, and inherited differences have a minor effect. Normalized repertoire overlap in related mother-child pairs was always slightly higher than in unrelated mother-child pairs, but the difference was never significant. No persistent microchimeric T cell clones were detected, at a sensitivity of roughly 99 clones per million clonotypes. The study used deep NGS to compare TCR beta repertoires of mothers and children, seeking features distinguishing related mother-child pairs from unrelated individuals. On average, the children were approximately 11 +/- 4 years old, while the mothers were around 40 +/- 4 years old. After adapter ligation was performed with NEBNext reagents, the libraries were sequenced on an Illumina HiSeq 2000 with 100+100 nt paired-end reads. To prevent cross-contamination, the mother and child libraries were prepared a month apart and were sequenced in separate runs. For each donor, somewhere between about 500,000 and 2,000,000 distinct TCR beta clonotypes were identified. Naive TCR beta clonotypes were estimated from low-frequency clonotypes matched to each donor's FACS-determined naive share, without sorting.

The chain links TRBV20-1 with TRBJ2-7; the D gene cannot be resolved beyond TRBD1 or TRBD2, each matching 5 bases. The sample was blood. The receptor's source is a girl aged 2 to 9 in good health. The CDR3 region has the sequence CSAQGDAKTYEQYF. The sequenced DNA is TGCAGTGCTCAAGGGGACGCCAAGACCTACGAGCAGTACTTC.